Following are 3 T cell receptor beta chains from one sample sequenced in a study of blood T cell repertoires in COVID-19. Clones were read by immunoSEQ multiplex PCR, and TCRdb kept only the in-frame ones, dropping some. The table has around 280,000 clones, around 88% seen once. Material: PBMCs or T cells enriched from blood (not recorded which). The receptors shown here come from a woman in her thirties or forties who had recovered from COVID-19.

In this sample, this clone turned up once. In DNA form, the CDR3 reads TGCGCCAGCAGCCCGTATCTGAGGGCCACAACTAATGAAAAACTGTTTTTT. Translated: CASSPYLRATTNEKLFF. The chain links TRBV4-1 to TRBJ1-4; D is undetermined. The CDR3 covers 17 residues. Deletions cut 4 bases from V and 0 bases from J, with 15 bases between. Germline loops: CDR1 MGHRA, CDR2 YSYEKL.

The chain is built from TRBV10-3 and TRBJ2-1, with TRBD1 matching over 8 bases. Germline loops: CDR1 ENHRY, CDR2 SYGVKD. The CDR3 has 15 amino acids. Trimming took 4 bases from V and 4 from J; bases not matched to a gene: 6. The CDR3 protein is CAISAGTGLYNEQFF. CDR3 in DNA: TGTGCCATCAGTGCCGGGACAGGTCTTTACAATGAGCAGTTCTTC.

The V and J genes are TRBV29-1 and TRBJ2-1; D may be TRBD1 (6 bases). V gave up 7 bases and J gave up 7 bases, with 17 bases separating them. From germline, CDR1 is SQVTM and CDR2 ANQGSEA. CDR3 length equals 13 residues. This CDR3 is CSADRYGVNEQFF. The CDR3, as DNA: TGCAGCGCTGACAGGTACGGCGTGAATGAGCAGTTCTTC.